This T cell receptor beta chain is from a study of shared clonotypes between healthy human individuals. Study observations and caveats: Shared clonotypes: about 5.3% naive CD4, under 4% naive CD8, less than 2.5% memory CD4, 0.4% memory CD8.

Trimming took 2 bases from V and 1 from J, leaving 8 bases between them. The CDR3 has 14 amino acids. CDR1 is MNHNY, CDR2 SVGAGI, per germline (reference sequence). None of the donors, who were healthy HIV-negative adults, had recently had acute infections or vaccinations. Researchers divided each subset's genomic DNA evenly across several immunoSEQ plates. In the sorted-subset replicate PCRs, 200 ng DNA, around 30,000 T cell genomes, was used. TCRdb keeps only in-frame clones here, not all; method: immunoSEQ multiplex PCR. The table shows approximately 2.4 million clones, with roughly 95% occurring only once. To note about this clone: Its antigen remains unidentified.

The gene calls are TRBV6-6 and TRBJ1-1, with TRBD1 as a possible D gene (5 bases). The clonotype was recovered from a young man in good health. Sequenced: naive CD4+ T cells sorted from blood. Subset in this sample: CD45RA+ positively selected. The CDR3 protein is CASSYMGGNTEAFF. The CDR3 DNA reads as TGTGCCAGCAGTTACATGGGGGGGAACACTGAAGCTTTCTTT.